A selection of T cell receptor beta chains follows, all from one sample in a study of blood T cell repertoires in COVID-19. Only in-frame clones appear in the TCRdb table, and some are missing; sequencing was by immunoSEQ multiplex PCR. The sample shows a few hundred thousand clones, around 89% of them seen only once. The sample taken for sequencing was PBMCs or T cells enriched from blood (not recorded which). The receptors shown here come from a woman aged 35 to 49 with acute COVID-19. CDR3s include the opening cysteine and the closing phenylalanine or tryptophan. A D gene is named only where the DNA matches it firmly. Rows give clone size only sometimes, using once, few, many, or a class for an expanded clone.

-	-	TRBV6-5	TRBJ1-3	TGTGCCAGCAGACAGGGTTTCTCTGGAAACACCATATATTTT	CASRQGFSGNTIYF
-	few	TRBV28	TRBJ1-4	TGTGCCAGCAGTTTGGACGGAGGGGTGGCAACTAATGAAAAACTGTTTTTT	CASSLDGGVATNEKLFF
-	-	TRBV27	TRBJ1-4	TGTGCCAGCAGACCAGAAGCAACTAATGAAAAACTGTTTTTT	CASRPEATNEKLFF
-	few	TRBV27	TRBJ2-3	TGTGCCAGCAGGAAGCAAATCACAGATACGCAGTATTTT	CASRKQITDTQYF
TRBD1	-	TRBV30	TRBJ1-1	TGTGCCTGGAGGGGGGGACAGGCGAACACTGAAGCTTTCTTT	CAWRGGQANTEAFF
-	-	TRBV7-9	TRBJ2-1	TGTGCCAGCAGCTTGTTCCGGGGAAGGTACAATGAGCAGTTCTTC	CASSLFRGRYNEQFF
-	-	TRBV7-2	TRBJ1-2	TGTGCCAGCAGCTTAGCTAGGGGGGGCTCCTTCTATGGCTACACCTTC	CASSLARGGSFYGYTF
-	-	TRBV25-1	TRBJ1-1	TGTGCCAGCAGTGAAAGGTGGGGCAGCCGAAGACAGGAAGCTTTCTTT	CASSERWGSRRQEAFF
-	-	TRBV6-5	TRBJ2-4	TGTGCCAGCAGTTACTCGATTCGAGGCCGCGAAAACATTCAGTACTTC	CASSYSIRGRENIQYF
TRBD2	-	TRBV7-7	TRBJ2-7	TGTGCTAGCAGCGTCGGACTAGCGGGATCCTACGAGCAGTACTTC	CASSVGLAGSYEQYF
TRBD1	-	TRBV27	TRBJ1-2	TGTGCCAGCAGTTCAAAGGGACAGGGGTATGGCTACACCTTC	CASSSKGQGYGYTF
TRBD2	-	TRBV28	TRBJ2-7	TGTGCCAGCAGTTCGCATAGCGGGAGGCTGTACGAGCAGTACTTC	CASSSHSGRLYEQYF